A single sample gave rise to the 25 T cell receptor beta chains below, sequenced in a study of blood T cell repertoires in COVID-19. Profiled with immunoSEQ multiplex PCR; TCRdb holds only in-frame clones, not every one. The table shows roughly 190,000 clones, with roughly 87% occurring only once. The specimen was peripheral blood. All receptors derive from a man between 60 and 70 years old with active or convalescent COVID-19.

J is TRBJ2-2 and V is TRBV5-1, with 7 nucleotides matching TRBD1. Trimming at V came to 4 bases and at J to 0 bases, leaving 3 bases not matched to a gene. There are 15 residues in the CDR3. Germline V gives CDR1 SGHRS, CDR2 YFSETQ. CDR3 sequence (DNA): TGCGCCAGCAGCACGGGGACAGCGAACACCGGGGAGCTGTTTTTT. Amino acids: CASSTGTANTGELFF.

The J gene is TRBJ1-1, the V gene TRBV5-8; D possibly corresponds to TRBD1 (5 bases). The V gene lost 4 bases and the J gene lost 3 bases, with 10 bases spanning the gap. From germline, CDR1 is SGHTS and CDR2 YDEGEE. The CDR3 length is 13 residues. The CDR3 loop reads CASSQDSDTEAFF. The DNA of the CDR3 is TGTGCCAGCAGCCAAGACAGTGACACTGAAGCTTTCTTT. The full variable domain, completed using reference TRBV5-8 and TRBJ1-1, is EAGVTQSPTHLIKTRGQQATLRCSPISGHTSVYWYQQALGLGLQFLLWYDEGEERNRGNFPPRFSGRQFPNYSSELNVNALELEDSALYLCASSQDSDTEAFFGQGTRLTVV.

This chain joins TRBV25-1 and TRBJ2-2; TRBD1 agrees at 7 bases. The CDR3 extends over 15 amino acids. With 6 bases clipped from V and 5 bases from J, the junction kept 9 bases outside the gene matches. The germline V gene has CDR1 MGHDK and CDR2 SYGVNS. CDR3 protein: CASSPSPRGTGELFF. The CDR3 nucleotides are TGTGCCAGCAGCCCCTCCCCCAGGGGGACCGGGGAGCTGTTTTTT.

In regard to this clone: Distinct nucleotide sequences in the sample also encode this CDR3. The DNA of the CDR3 is TGTGCCAGCAGTGAAGCAGGGGCTGGCTATGGCTACACCTTC. Translation gives CASSEAGAGYGYTF. The chain joins TRBV2 to TRBJ1-2; tentatively, D is TRBD1 (5 bases). Germline V CDR1 and CDR2: SNHLY, FYNNEI. The V end lost 0 bases, the J end lost 4 bases, and 9 bases lay between the germline ends. CDR3 length equals 14 residues.

The CDR3 loop is CASSLRGWKGAPGANVLTF. The CDR3 DNA sequence: TGTGCCAGCAGTTTAAGGGGTTGGAAGGGGGCGCCTGGGGCCAACGTCCTGACTTTC. V gene TRBV27 combines with J gene TRBJ2-6; TRBD1 aligns across 7 bases. After removal of 2 bases from V and 2 bases from J, the junction contained 12 bases not matched to a gene. The CDR3 is 19 amino acids. The V gene's germline CDR1 is MNHEY and CDR2 SMNVEV (reference sequence). The whole variable domain, remainder taken from reference TRBV27 and TRBJ2-6, is EAQVTQNPRYLITVTGKKLTVTCSQNMNHEYMSWYRQDPGLGLRQIYYSMNVEVTDKGDVPEGYKVSRKEKRNFPLILESPSPNQTSLYFCASSLRGWKGAPGANVLTFGAGSRLTVL.

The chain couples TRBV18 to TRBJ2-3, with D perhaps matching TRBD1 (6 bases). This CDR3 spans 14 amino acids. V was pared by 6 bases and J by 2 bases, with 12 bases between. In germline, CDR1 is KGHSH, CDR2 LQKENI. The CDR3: CASSPTGHTDTQYF. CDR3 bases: TGTGCCAGCTCCCCCACAGGGCACACAGATACGCAGTATTTT. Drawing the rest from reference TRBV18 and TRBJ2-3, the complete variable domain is NAGVMQNPRHLVRRRGQEARLRCSPMKGHSHVYWYRQLPEEGLKFMVYLQKENIIDESGMPKERFSAEFPKEGPSILRIQQVVRGDSAAYFCASSPTGHTDTQYFGPGTRLTVL.

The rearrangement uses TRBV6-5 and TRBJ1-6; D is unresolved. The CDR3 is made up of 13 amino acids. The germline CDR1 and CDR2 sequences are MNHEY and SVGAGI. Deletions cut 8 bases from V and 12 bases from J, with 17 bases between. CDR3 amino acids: CASREMNIGPLHF. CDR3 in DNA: TGTGCCAGCCGGGAGATGAACATAGGACCCCTCCACTTT.

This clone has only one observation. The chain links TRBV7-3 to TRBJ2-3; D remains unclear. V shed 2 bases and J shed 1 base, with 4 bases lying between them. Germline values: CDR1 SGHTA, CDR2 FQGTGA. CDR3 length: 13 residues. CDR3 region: CASSLGRTDTQYF. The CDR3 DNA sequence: TGTGCCAGCAGCTTAGGGCGCACAGATACGCAGTATTTT.

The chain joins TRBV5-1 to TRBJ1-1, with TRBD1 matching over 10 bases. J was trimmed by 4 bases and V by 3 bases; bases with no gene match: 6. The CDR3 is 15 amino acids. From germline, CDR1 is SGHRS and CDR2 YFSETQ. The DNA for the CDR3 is TGCGCCAGCAGCTCGACCGGGACAGGGGCCACTGAAGCTTTCTTT. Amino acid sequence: CASSSTGTGATEAFF.

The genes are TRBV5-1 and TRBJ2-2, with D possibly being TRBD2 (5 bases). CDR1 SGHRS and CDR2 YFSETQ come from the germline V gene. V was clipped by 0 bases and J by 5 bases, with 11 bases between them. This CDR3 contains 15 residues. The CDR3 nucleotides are TGCGCCAGCAGCTTGGGGATAAGCGGAACCGGGGAGCTGTTTTTT. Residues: CASSLGISGTGELFF.

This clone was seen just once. In DNA form, the CDR3 reads TGTGCCAGCAGTGAAGTCGTCGGGGGCTACACCTTC. Translation gives CASSEVVGGYTF. This chain joins TRBV2 and TRBJ1-2; D remains unclear. V was shortened by 1 base and J by 8 bases, with 8 bases between the two germline ends. This CDR3 has 12 residues. CDR1 is SNHLY and CDR2 is FYNNEI in the germline V gene.

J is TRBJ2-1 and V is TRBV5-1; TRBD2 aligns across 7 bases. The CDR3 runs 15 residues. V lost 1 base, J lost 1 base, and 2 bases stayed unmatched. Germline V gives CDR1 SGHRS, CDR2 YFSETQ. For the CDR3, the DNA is TGCGCCAGCAGCTTGCTCGGGAGGTCCTACAATGAGCAGTTCTTC. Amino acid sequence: CASSLLGRSYNEQFF.

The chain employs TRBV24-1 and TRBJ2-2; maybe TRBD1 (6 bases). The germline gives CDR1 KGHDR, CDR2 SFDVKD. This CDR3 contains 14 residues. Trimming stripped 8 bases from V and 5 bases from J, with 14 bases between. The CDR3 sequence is CATTTGTYTGELFF. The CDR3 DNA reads TGTGCCACCACCACCGGGACATATACCGGGGAGCTGTTTTTT.

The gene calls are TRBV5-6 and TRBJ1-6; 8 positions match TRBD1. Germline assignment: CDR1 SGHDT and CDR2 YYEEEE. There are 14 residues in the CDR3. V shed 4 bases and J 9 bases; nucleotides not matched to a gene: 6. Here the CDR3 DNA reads TGTGCCAGCAGCCCGGGGCAGGGGGCTTCACCCCTCCACTTT. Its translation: CASSPGQGASPLHF.

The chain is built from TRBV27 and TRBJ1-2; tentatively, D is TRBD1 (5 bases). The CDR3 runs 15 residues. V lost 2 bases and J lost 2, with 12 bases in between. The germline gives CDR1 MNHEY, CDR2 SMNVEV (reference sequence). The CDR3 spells CASSLQGRGNYGYTF. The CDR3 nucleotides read TGTGCCAGCAGTTTACAAGGGCGGGGCAACTATGGCTACACCTTC.

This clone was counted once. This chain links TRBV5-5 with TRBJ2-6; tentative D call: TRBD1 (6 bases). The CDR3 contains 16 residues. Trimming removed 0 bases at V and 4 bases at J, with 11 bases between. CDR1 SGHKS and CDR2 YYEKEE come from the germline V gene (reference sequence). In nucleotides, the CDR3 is TGTGCCAGCAGCTTGGAAAGGGGGTCCGGGGCCAACGTCCTGACTTTC. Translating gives CASSLERGSGANVLTF.

The CDR3 here is CASSYSAGANYGYTF. In DNA form, the CDR3 reads TGTGCCAGCAGTTACTCGGCCGGAGCTAACTATGGCTACACCTTC. The chain couples TRBV6-5 to TRBJ1-2; no definite D call. Between the trimmed V and J ends, which lost 0 bases and 0 bases, there was a span of 8 bases. This CDR3 has 15 residues. CDR1 and CDR2 from the germline V gene are MNHEY and SVGAGI.

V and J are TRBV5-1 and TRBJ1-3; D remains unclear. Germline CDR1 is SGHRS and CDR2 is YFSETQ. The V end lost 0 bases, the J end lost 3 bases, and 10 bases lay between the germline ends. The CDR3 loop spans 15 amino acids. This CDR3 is CASSLAGVSGNTIYF. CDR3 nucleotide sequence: TGCGCCAGCAGCTTGGCCGGGGTCAGTGGAAACACCATATATTTT.

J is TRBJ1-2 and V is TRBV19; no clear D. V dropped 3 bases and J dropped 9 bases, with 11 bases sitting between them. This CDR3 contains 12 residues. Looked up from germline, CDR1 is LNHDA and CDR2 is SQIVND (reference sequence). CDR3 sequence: CASSIASGSYTF. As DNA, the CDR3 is TGTGCCAGTAGTATTGCATCCGGGAGCTACACCTTC.

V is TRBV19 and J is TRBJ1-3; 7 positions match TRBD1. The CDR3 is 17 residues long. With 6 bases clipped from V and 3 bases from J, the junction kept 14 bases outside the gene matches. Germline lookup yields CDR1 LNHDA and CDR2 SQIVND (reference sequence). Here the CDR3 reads CASRASKGGVSGNTIYF. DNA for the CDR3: TGTGCCAGTAGGGCCAGCAAAGGGGGCGTAAGTGGAAACACCATATATTTT. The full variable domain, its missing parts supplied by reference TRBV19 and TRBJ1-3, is DGGITQSPKYLFRKEGQNVTLSCEQNLNHDAMYWYRQDPGQGLRLIYYSQIVNDFQKGDIAEGYSVSREKKESFPLTVTSAQKNPTAFYLCASRASKGGVSGNTIYFGEGSWLTVV.

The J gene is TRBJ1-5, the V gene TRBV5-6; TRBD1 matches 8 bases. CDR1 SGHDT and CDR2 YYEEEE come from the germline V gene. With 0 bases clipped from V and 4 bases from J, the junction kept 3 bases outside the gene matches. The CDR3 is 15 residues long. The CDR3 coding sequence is TGTGCCAGCAGCTTGGGGACAGGGACGAATCAGCCCCAGCATTTT. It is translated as CASSLGTGTNQPQHF.

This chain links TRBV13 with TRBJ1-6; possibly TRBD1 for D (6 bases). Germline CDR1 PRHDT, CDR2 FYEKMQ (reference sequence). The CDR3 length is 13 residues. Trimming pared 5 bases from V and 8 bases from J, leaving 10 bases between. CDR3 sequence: CASSLQGDSPLHF. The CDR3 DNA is TGTGCCAGCAGCCTACAGGGTGATTCACCCCTCCACTTT. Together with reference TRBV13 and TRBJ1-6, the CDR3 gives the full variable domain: AAGVIQSPRHLIKEKRETATLKCYPIPRHDTVYWYQQGPGQDPQFLISFYEKMQSDKGSIPDRFSAQQFSDYHSELNMSSLELGDSALYFCASSLQGDSPLHFGNGTRLTVT.

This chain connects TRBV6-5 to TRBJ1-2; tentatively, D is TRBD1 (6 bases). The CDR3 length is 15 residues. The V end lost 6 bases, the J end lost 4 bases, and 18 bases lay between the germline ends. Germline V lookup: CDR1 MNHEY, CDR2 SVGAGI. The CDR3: CASRGTGGLTYGYTF. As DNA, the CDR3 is TGTGCCAGCAGAGGGACGGGGGGGCTGACCTATGGCTACACCTTC.

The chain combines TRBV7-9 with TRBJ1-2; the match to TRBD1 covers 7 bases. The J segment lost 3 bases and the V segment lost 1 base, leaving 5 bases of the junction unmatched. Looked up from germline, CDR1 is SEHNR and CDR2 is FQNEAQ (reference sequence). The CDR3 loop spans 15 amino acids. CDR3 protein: CASSLEGGKDYGYTF. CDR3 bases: TGTGCCAGCAGCTTAGAAGGGGGCAAGGACTATGGCTACACCTTC.

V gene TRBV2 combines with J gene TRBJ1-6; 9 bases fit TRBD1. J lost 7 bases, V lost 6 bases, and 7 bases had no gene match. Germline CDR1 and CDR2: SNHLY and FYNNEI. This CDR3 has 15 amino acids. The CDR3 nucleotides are TGTGCCAGCAGCGCGTTACAGGGGGCGAATTCACCCCTCCACTTT. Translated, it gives CASSALQGANSPLHF.